The text below deals with one T cell receptor (beta chain). Using its own MiXCR run on the RT-PCR reads, TCRdb lists one record per CDR3 protein. The sample lists hundreds of thousands of distinct CDR3 sequences, approximately 15% occurring once. The CDR3 runs to 13 residues. The clonotype was recovered from a female donor in good health, serving as a healthy control. Sample: memory CD4+ T cells from blood. The chain joins TRBV21-1 to TRBJ1-2; the table's D call, TRBD1, has no DNA check behind it. TRBV21-1 has pseudogene status. In DNA, the CDR3 is TGTGCCAGCTTCCCCGAGGGGGGGAATGGCTACACCTTC. Translating it yields CASFPEGGNGYTF.